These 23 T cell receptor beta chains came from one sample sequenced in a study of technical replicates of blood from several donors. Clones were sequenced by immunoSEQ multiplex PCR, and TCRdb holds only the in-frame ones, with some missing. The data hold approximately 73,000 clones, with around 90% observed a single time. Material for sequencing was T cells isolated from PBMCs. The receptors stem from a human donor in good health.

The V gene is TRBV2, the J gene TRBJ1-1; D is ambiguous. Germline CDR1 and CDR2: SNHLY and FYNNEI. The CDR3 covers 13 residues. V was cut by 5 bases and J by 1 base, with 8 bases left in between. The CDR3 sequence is CASSSTENTEAFF. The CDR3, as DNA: TGTGCCAGCAGTTCTACAGAGAACACTGAAGCTTTCTTT. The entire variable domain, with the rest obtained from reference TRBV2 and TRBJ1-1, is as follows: EPEVTQTPSHQVTQMGQEVILRCVPISNHLYFYWYRQILGQKVEFLVSFYNNEISEKSEIFDDQFSVERPDGSNFTLKIRSTKLEDSAMYFCASSSTENTEAFFGQGTRLTVV.

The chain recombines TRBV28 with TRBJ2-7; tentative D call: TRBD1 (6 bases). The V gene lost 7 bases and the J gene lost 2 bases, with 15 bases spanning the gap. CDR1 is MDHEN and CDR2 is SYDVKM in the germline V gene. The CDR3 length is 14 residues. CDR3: CASIGGRGAYEQYF. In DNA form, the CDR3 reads TGTGCCAGCATAGGAGGCAGGGGAGCCTACGAGCAGTACTTC. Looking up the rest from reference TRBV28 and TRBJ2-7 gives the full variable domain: DVKVTQSSRYLVKRTGEKVFLECVQDMDHENMFWYRQDPGLGLRLIYFSYDVKMKEKGDIPEGYSVSREKKERFSLILESASTNQTSMYLCASIGGRGAYEQYFGPGTRLTVT.

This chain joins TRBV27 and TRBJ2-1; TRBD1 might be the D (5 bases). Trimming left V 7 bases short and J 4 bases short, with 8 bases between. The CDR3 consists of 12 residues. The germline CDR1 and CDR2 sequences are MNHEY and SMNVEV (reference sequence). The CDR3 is CASTGSYNEQFF. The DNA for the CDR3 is TGTGCCAGCACAGGGTCTTACAATGAGCAGTTCTTC.

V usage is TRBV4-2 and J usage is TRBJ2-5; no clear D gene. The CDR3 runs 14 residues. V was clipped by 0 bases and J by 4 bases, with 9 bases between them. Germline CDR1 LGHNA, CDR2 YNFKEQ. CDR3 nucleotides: TGTGCCAGCAGCCAAGAGCAGGCCCCAGAGACCCAGTACTTC. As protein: CASSQEQAPETQYF.

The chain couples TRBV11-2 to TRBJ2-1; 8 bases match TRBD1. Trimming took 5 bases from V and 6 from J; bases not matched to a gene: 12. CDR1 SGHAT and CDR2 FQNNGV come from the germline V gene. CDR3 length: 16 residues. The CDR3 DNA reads TGTGCCAGCAGCCATACAAGGCAGGGGGCAGTCAATGAGCAGTTCTTC. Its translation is CASSHTRQGAVNEQFF.

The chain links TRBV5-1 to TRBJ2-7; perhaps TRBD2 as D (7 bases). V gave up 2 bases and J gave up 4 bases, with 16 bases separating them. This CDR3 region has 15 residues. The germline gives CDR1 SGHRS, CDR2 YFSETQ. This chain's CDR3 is CASSLNGGGTYEQYF. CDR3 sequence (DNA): TGCGCCAGCAGCTTAAATGGCGGGGGCACATACGAGCAGTACTTC.

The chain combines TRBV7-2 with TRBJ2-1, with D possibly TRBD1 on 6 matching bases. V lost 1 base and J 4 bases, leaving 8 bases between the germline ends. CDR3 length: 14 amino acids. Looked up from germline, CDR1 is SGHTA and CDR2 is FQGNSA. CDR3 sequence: CASSLGGQYNEQFF. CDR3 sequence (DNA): TGTGCCAGCAGCTTAGGAGGACAGTACAATGAGCAGTTCTTC.

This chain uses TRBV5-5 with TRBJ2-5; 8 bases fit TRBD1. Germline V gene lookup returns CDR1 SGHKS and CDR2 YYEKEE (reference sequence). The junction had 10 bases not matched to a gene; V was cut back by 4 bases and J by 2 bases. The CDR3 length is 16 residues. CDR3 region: CASSARTGRTQETQYF. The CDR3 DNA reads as TGTGCCAGCAGCGCAAGGACAGGGCGTACTCAAGAGACCCAGTACTTC.

The CDR3 is CASSLSREGVRGGGYTF. The CDR3 nucleotides read TGTGCCAGCAGCCTATCTCGGGAGGGGGTAAGAGGAGGAGGCTACACCTTC. V usage is TRBV4-2 and J usage is TRBJ1-2; tentative D call: TRBD1 (6 bases). Germline V CDR1 and CDR2: LGHNA, YNFKEQ. There are 17 residues in the CDR3. V lost 4 bases to trimming and J lost 8 bases, with 26 bases between them.

The CDR3 DNA sequence: TGCGCCAGCAGCCAAGATTGGTTGGCTAGCGGGAGGTCCTGGGCCAAAAACATTCAGTACTTC. Amino acids: CASSQDWLASGRSWAKNIQYF. The rearrangement links TRBV4-1 to TRBJ2-4, with 11 bases aligning to TRBD2. This CDR3 region has 21 residues. Germline V CDR1 and CDR2: MGHRA, YSYEKL. The junction had 14 bases not matched to a gene; V was cut back by 0 bases and J by 1 base.

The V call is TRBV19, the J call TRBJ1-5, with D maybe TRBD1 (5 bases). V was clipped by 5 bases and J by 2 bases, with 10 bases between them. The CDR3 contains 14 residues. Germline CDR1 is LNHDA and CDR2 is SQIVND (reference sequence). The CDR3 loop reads CASSGGKGNQPQHF. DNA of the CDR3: TGTGCCAGTAGTGGGGGGAAGGGCAATCAGCCCCAGCATTTT.

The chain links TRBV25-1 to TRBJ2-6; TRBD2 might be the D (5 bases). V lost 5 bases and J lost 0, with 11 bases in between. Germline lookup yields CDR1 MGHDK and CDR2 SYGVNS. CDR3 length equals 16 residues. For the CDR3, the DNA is TGTGCCAGCAGTCTCGGGATCCTCTCTGGGGCCAACGTCCTGACTTTC. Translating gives CASSLGILSGANVLTF.

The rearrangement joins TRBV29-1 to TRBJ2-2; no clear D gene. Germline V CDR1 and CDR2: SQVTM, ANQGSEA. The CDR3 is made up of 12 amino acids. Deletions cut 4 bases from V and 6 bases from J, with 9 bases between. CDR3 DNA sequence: TGCAGCGTTGCCTCAGGTGCCGGGGAGCTGTTTTTT. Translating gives CSVASGAGELFF.

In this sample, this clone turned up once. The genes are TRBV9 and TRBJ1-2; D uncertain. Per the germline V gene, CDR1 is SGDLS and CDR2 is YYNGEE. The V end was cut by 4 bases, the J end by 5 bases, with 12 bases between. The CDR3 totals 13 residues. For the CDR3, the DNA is TGTGCCAGCAGCCTGGCACAGTCGTATGGCTACACCTTC. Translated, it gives CASSLAQSYGYTF.

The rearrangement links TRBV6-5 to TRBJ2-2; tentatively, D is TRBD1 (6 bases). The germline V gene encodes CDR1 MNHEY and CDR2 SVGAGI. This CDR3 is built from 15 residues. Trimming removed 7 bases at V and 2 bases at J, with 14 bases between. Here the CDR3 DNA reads TGTGCCAGCACTGGGACAATAAAAAACACCGGGGAGCTGTTTTTT. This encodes CASTGTIKNTGELFF.

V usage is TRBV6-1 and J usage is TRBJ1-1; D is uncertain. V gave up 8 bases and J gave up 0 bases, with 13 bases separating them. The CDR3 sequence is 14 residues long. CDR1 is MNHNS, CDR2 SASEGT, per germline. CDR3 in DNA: TGTGCCAGCTCTTTTCAGCTAGTGAACACTGAAGCTTTCTTT. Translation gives CASSFQLVNTEAFF.

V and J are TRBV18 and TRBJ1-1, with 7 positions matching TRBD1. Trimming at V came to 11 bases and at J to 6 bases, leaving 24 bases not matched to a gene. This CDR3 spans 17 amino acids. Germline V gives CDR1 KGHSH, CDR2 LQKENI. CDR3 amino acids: CASRQGGSNKYTAEAFF. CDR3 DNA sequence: TGTGCCTCGCGACAGGGCGGATCGAACAAATATACAGCTGAAGCTTTCTTT.

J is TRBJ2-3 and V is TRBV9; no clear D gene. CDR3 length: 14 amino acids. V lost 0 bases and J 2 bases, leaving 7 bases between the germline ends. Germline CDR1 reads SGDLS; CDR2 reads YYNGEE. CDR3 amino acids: CASSVGGTTDTQYF. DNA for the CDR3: TGTGCCAGCAGCGTAGGCGGCACCACAGATACGCAGTATTTT.

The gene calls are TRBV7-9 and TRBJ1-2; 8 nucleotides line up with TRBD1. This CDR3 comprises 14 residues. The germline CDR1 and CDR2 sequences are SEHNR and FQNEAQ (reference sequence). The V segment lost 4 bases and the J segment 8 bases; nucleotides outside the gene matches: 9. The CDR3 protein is CASSSTGQVHGYTF. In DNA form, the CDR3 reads TGTGCCAGCAGCTCAACGGGACAGGTACACGGCTACACCTTC. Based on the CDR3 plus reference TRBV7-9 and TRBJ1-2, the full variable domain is DTGVSQNPRHKITKRGQNVTFRCDPISEHNRLYWYRQTLGQGPEFLTYFQNEAQLEKSRLLSDRFSAERPKGSFSTLEIQRTEQGDSAMYLCASSSTGQVHGYTFGSGTRLTVV.

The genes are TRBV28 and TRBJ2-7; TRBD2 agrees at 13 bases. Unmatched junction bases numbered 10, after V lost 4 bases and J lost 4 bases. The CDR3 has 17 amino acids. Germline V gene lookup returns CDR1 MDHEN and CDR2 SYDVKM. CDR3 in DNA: TGTGCCAGCAGTTCCCCAGGACTAGCGGGAGATAGGTACGAGCAGTACTTC. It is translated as CASSSPGLAGDRYEQYF. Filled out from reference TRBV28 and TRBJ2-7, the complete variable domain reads DVKVTQSSRYLVKRTGEKVFLECVQDMDHENMFWYRQDPGLGLRLIYFSYDVKMKEKGDIPEGYSVSREKKERFSLILESASTNQTSMYLCASSSPGLAGDRYEQYFGPGTRLTVT.

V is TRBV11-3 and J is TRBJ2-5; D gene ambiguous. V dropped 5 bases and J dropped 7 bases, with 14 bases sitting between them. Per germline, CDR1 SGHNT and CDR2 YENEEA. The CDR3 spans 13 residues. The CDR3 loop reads CASSRYESGTQYF. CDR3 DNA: TGTGCCAGCAGCCGCTACGAGTCAGGGACCCAGTACTTC. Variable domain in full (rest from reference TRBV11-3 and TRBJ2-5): EAGVVQSPRYKIIEKKQPVAFWCNPISGHNTLYWYLQNLGQGPELLIRYENEEAVDDSQLPKDRFSAERLKGVDSTLKIQPAELGDSAVYLCASSRYESGTQYFGPGTRLLVL.

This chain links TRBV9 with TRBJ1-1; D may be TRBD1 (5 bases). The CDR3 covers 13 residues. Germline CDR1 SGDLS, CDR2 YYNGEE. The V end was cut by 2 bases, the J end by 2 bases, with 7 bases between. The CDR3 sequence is CASSVTDNTEAFF. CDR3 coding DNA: TGTGCCAGCAGCGTGACAGATAACACTGAAGCTTTCTTT.

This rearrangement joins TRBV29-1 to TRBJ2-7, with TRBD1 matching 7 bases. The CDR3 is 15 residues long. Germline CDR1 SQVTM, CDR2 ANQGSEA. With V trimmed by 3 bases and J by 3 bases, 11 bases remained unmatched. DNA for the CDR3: TGCAGCGTTGAGCTAGAGACAGGGTTACTCTACGAGCAGTACTTC. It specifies CSVELETGLLYEQYF.